This T cell receptor (beta chain) was sequenced during a study of vaccination effects on CD4 cells after COVID-19. Antigen-specific CD4+ T cells were expanded (with viral peptide pools) by the ViraFEST assay ahead of sequencing. Once cultured for approximately 10 days, the cells underwent separation to obtain CD4+ T cells. No vaccinee had earlier SARS-CoV-2 infection, and nucleocapsid antibodies were negative. The protocol was immunoSEQ multiplex PCR, while the TCRdb copy is restricted to in-frame clones and leaves out a portion. The repertoire has roughly 41,000 clones, less than 70% of them found once; the top ten carry around 14%. Turning to this clone: As yet, its antigen is unknown.

Germline V gives CDR1 SEHNR, CDR2 FQNEAQ (reference sequence). The CDR3 spans 16 residues. V lost 4 bases and J lost 0, with 15 bases in between. This TCR came from a human donor who received a COVID-19 vaccine. The chain couples TRBV7-9 to TRBJ1-1; tentative D call: TRBD1 (6 bases). Sequencing used CD4+ T cells from PBMCs cultured with HCoV-OC43 spike peptides, obtained before COVID-19 vaccination. The subset was: HCoV-OC43 spike overlapping peptide pool stimulation. The CDR3 reads CASSSRGPSMNTEAFF. The CDR3 DNA is TGTGCCAGCAGCTCCAGGGGACCCTCCATGAACACTGAAGCTTTCTTT. Drawing the rest from reference TRBV7-9 and TRBJ1-1, the complete variable domain is DTGVSQNPRHKITKRGQNVTFRCDPISEHNRLYWYRQTLGQGPEFLTYFQNEAQLEKSRLLSDRFSAERPKGSFSTLEIQRTEQGDSAMYLCASSSRGPSMNTEAFFGQGTRLTVV.